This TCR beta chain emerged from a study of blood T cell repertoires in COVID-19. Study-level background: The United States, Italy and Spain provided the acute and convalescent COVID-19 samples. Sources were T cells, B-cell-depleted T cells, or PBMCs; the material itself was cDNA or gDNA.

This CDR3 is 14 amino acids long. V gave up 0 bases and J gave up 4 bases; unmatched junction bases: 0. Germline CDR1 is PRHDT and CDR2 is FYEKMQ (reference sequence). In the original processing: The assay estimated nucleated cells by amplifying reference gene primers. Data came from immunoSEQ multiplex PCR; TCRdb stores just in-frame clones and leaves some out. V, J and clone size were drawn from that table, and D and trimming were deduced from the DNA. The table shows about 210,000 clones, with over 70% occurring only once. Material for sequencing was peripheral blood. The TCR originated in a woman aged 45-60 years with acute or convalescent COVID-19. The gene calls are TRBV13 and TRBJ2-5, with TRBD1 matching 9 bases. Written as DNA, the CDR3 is TGTGCCAGCAGCTTAGGGACAGGGGGAGAGACCCAGTACTTC. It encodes CASSLGTGGETQYF. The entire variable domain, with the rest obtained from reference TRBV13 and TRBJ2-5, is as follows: AAGVIQSPRHLIKEKRETATLKCYPIPRHDTVYWYQQGPGQDPQFLISFYEKMQSDKGSIPDRFSAQQFSDYHSELNMSSLELGDSALYFCASSLGTGGETQYFGPGTRLLVL.